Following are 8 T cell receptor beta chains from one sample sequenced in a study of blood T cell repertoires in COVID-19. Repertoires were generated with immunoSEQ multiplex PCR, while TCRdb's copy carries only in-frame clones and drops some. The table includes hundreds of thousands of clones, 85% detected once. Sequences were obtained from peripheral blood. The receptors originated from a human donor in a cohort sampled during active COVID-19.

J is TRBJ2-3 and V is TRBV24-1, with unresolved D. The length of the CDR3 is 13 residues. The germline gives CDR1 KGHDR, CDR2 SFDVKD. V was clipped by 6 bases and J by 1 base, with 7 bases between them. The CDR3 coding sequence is TGTGCCACCAGTCAGACTGGCACAGATACGCAGTATTTT. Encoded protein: CATSQTGTDTQYF.

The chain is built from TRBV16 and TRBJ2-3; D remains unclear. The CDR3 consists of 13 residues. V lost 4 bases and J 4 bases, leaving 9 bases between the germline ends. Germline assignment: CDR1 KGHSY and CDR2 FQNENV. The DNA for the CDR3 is TGTGCCAGCAGCCCTCGACGGGCAGATACGCAGTATTTT. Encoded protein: CASSPRRADTQYF.

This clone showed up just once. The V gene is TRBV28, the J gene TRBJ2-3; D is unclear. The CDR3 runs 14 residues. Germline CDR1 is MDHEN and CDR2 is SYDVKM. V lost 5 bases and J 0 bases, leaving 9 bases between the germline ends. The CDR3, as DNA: TGTGCCAGCAGTCCGACTCCCAGCACAGATACGCAGTATTTT. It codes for CASSPTPSTDTQYF.

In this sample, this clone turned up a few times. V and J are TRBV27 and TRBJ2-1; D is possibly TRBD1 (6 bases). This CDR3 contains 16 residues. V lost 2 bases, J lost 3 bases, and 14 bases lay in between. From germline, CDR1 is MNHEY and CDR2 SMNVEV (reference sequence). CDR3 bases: TGTGCCAGCAGTTTAACCCGACAGGCCAACTACAATGAGCAGTTCTTC. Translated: CASSLTRQANYNEQFF.

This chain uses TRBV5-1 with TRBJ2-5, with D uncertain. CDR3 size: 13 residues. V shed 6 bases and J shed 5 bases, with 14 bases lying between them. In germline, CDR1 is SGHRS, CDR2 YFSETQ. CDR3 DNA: TGCGCCAGCACTTTGTCCTCCTCGGAGACCCAGTACTTC. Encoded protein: CASTLSSSETQYF.

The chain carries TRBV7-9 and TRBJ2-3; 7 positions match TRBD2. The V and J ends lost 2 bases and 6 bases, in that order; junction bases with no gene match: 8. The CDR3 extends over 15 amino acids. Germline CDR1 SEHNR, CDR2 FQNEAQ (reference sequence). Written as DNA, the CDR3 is TGTGCCAGCAGCTTAATGGGGAGGGCGTCGGATACGCAGTATTTT. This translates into CASSLMGRASDTQYF.

As DNA, the CDR3 is TGTGCCAGCAGGCCTAGGACAGGCCTTAGCACAGATACGCAGTATTTT. It yields the protein CASRPRTGLSTDTQYF. The chain recombines TRBV6-2 or TRBV6-3 with TRBJ2-3; 7 bases agree with TRBD1. This CDR3 spans 16 amino acids. Germline V gives CDR1 MNHEY, CDR2 SVGEGT. With V trimmed by 6 bases and J by 0 bases, 9 bases remained unmatched.

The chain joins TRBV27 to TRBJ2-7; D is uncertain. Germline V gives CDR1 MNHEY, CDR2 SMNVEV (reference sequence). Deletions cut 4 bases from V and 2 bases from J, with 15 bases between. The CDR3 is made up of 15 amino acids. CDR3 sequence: CASSSGSILTYEQYF. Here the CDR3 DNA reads TGTGCCAGCAGTTCAGGCAGCATCCTAACCTACGAGCAGTACTTC.